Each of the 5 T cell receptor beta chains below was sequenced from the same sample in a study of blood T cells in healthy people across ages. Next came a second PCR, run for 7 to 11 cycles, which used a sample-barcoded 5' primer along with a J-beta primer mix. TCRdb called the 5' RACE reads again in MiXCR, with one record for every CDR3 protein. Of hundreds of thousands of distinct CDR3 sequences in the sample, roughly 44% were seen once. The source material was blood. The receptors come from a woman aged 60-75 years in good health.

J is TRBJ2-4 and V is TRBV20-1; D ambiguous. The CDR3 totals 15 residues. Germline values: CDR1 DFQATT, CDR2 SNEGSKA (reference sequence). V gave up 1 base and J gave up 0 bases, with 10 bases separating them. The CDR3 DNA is TGCAGTGCTAGAGGCCTCTCTTCAGCCAAAAACATTCAGTACTTC. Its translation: CSARGLSSAKNIQYF.

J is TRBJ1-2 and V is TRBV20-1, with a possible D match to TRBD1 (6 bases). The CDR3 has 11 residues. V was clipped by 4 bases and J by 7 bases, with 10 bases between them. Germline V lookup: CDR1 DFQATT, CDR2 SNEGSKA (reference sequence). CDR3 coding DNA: TGCAGTGCTACAGGGGTTCCTGGCTACACCTTC. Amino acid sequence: CSATGVPGYTF.

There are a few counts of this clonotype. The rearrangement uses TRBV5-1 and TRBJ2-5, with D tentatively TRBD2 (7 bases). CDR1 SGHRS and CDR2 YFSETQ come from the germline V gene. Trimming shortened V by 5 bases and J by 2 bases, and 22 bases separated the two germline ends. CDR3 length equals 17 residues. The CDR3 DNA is TGCGCCAGCAGAACATCACCAGGGGCTAGCGGACAAGAGACCCAGTACTTC. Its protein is CASRTSPGASGQETQYF.

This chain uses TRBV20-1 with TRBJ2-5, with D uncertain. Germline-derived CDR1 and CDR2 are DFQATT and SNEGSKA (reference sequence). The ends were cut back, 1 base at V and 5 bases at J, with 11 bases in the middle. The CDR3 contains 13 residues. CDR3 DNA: TGCAGTGCTAGAGGGACCATGGCGGAGACCCAGTACTTC. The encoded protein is CSARGTMAETQYF.

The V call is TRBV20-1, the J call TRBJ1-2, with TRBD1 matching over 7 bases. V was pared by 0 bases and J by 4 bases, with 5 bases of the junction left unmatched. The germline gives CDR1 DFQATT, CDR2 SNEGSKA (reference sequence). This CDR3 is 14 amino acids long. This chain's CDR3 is CSARDWSGGYGYTF. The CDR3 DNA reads TGCAGTGCTAGAGATTGGTCAGGGGGCTATGGCTACACCTTC.